The sequence of this T cell receptor beta chain was determined in a study of monozygotic twins with inflammatory bowel disease. Study conclusions and caveats: Whereas healthy co-twins had higher TCRbeta diversity (inverse Simpson), IBD patients had lower diversity. Patient repertoires may carry noise from differing immunosuppressive treatments. Discordant twins had repertoire similarity that did not differ from that of concordant twins, possibly from limited power.

Concerning this clonotype itself: What it binds is unknown.

Eight separate reactions per sample yielded the cDNA. TCRdb re-called the 5' RACE reads and shows each CDR3 protein once, DNA omitted. The sample's table shows roughly 300,000 distinct CDR3 sequences. This CDR3 spans 12 amino acids. Germline V gene data show CDR1 as DFQATT and CDR2 as SNEGSKA (reference sequence). Sequences were obtained from blood. The V call is TRBV20-1, the J call TRBJ2-3. The receptor comes from a human donor with ulcerative colitis or Crohn's disease, or a healthy co-twin of an affected twin (not recorded which). The CDR3 spells CSASRNTDTQYF.